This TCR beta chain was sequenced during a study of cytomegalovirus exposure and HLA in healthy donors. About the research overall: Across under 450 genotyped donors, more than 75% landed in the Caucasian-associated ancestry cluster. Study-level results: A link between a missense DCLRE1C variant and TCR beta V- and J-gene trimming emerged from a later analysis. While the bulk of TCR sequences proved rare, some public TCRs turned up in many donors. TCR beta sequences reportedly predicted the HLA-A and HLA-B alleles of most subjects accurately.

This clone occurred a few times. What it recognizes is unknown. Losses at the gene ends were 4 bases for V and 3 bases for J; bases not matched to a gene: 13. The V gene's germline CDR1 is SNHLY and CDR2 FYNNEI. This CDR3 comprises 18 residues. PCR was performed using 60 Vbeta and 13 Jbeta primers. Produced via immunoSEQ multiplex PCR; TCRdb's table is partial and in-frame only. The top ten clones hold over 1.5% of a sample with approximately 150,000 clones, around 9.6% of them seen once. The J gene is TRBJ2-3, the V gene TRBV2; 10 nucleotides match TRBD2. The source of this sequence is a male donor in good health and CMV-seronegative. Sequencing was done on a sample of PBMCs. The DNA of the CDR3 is TGTGCCAGCAGTGCCCGAGCGGGAGGGTTTATTGGGACAGATACGCAGTATTTT. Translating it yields CASSARAGGFIGTDTQYF.